This T cell receptor beta chain was found in a study of blood T cells in healthy people across ages (dated by TCRdb to between 2014 and 2016). About the study as a whole: In model experiments, roughly one uniquely barcoded TCR beta cDNA molecule per two T cells was captured by template switching. To track age-related changes in TCR beta repertoire diversity, the study relied on deep sequencing normalized with unique cDNA molecular identifiers. The donors were divided into four age groups: young (average 16 years), middle-aged (about 39), aged (about 61) and long-lived (82). Using the same blood draw, the study looked at two additional independent replicas of 1 million unique cDNA reads for two donors, one aged 18 to 30 and the other aged 80 or older.

This clonotype was counted between two and nine times. Its cognate antigen has yet to be identified. It has no much larger one-base neighbor in the sample; base qualities were not kept. Donors were around 37 systemically healthy Caucasian individuals from Russia aged roughly 6 to 100 years. Each donor gave 8 to 10 milliliters of peripheral blood, drawn into EDTA-treated Vacutainer tubes. PBMCs were isolated by Ficoll-Paque density-gradient centrifugation, with at least 6 million obtained per sample. Total RNA was extracted from PBMCs with Trizol reagent, with at least 6 micrograms obtained per sample. For every donor, an aliquot of PBMCs went through flow cytometry to measure the percentages of naive CD45RAhigh/CD27high T cells. The library was built by means of 5' RACE. Sequenced using an Illumina HiSeq 2500. The second PCR ran for about 7 to 11 cycles and used a J-beta primer mix along with a sample-barcoded 5' primer. A unique molecular identifier was introduced onto each TCR beta cDNA molecule by a template-switch 5' adaptor carrying 12 random nucleotides. Each sample yielded at least 2.5 million CDR3-containing paired-end reads. All of the RNA was converted into first-strand cDNA using the Mint cDNA synthesis kit, with a TRBC-specific oligonucleotide serving as the primer. Following uracil-DNA glycosylase treatment, all cDNA underwent a first 18-cycle PCR with the universal primers M1SS and BC2_uni_R. From the authors' description of their analysis: For normalization, 1 million high-quality reads were randomly selected from each sample, with every read carrying a distinct molecular identifier. Reads with shared molecular identifiers were discarded instead of being binned into consensus sequences. MiTCR, run with a Q25 quality threshold and the strictest error-elimination algorithm, handled CDR3 identification, clonotype clustering and error correction. A nonparametric unseen species model with Euler transformation was used to estimate a lower bound on total TCR beta diversity. The public reads were quality trimmed at Q25 with fastp and then assembled into clones with MiXCR by TCRdb, keeping productive beta chains. Every CDR3 protein is listed once, alongside the most common genes and DNA of its rows. TCRdb, rather than the study authors, made the V and J calls. This sample has 900,000 to 950,000 distinct CDR3 sequences in its table, and about 27% of those were observed once. Roughly a tenth of the sample lies in the top ten.

Study-wide findings and limitations: Total diversity estimates from one million sequenced T cells were considered lower bounds and underestimates. Compared with the aged group, the long-lived group had more naive CD4+ T cells, fewer expanded clones and increased TCR diversity, a pattern suggesting age selection. As age increased, observed TCR beta diversity per million T cells dropped in a roughly linear way, and a significant reduction was already evident by age 40. A strong correlation was found between observed TCR beta diversity and the percentage of naive T cells measured by flow cytometry. Bulk unsorted PBMC profiling prevented conclusive comparison of naive and antigen-experienced compartments. Donor CMV infection status was unknown, potentially confounding age-related changes in expanded clonotypes.

Trimmed from V: 4 bases; trimmed from J: 2 bases; junction bases lacking a gene match: 8. Spanning cysteine to phenylalanine, the CDR3 consists of 17 amino acids. Only CDR3 DNA remains: 51 bases, in frame from the first base. This same sample was also part of a study on T cells of mothers and their children. The second study's authors report: The donors were nine systemically healthy Caucasian individuals, made up of three mothers and their six children. cDNA synthesis consumed the entire amount of extracted RNA, loaded at 1.5 ug RNA in each 15 ul reaction. In the second PCR, the M1S primer introduced both the sample barcodes and 2-4 random nucleotides. More than 8 million TCR beta CDR3 reads were obtained from each mother, and some 3.2 million reads were obtained from each child. In both related and unrelated pairs, thymic selection shapes the output of TCR recombination in a similar way, with inherited differences having only a minor effect. Related mother-child pairs always showed normalized repertoire overlap that was slightly higher than in unrelated mother-child pairs, though the difference was never significant. No persistent microchimeric T cell clones were found, with a detection sensitivity of approximately 94 clones per million clonotypes. In the study, deep NGS was used to compare the TCR beta repertoires of mothers and children, and features distinguishing related mother-child pairs from unrelated individuals were sought. Mothers averaged roughly 36 +/- 4 years of age and children averaged about 10 +/- 4 years. After adapters were ligated using NEBNext reagents, the libraries underwent 100+100 nt paired-end sequencing on an Illumina HiSeq 2000. To prevent cross-contamination, the mother and child libraries were prepared a month apart and were sequenced in separate runs. Each donor had between about 500,000 and 2,300,000 distinct TCR beta clonotypes identified. Naive TCR beta clonotypes were estimated from low-frequency clonotypes matched to each donor's FACS-determined naive share, without sorting.

The sequence joins TRBV12-3 or TRBV12-4 to TRBJ1-2; TRBD1 agrees with 12 junctional bases. The sequenced sample was blood. This sequence originates from a woman between 40 and 55 years old in good health. The DNA sequence follows: TGTGCCAGCAGTTGGACCTCGGGACAGGGGGCGAACTATGGCTACACCTTC. Its coded protein is CASSWTSGQGANYGYTF.